The T cell receptor (beta chain) described here comes from a study of blood T cell repertoires in COVID-19. Clones were sequenced by immunoSEQ multiplex PCR, and TCRdb holds only the in-frame ones, with some missing. This table holds fewer than 350,000 clones, 89% found once. Per the germline V gene, CDR1 is LGHNA and CDR2 is YSLEER. The junction had 19 bases not matched to a gene; V was cut back by 3 bases and J by 6 bases. The CDR3 runs to 21 residues. The rearrangement joins TRBV4-3 to TRBJ2-2, with TRBD2 matching over 13 bases. This sequence was found in a man in his 60s who had recovered from COVID-19. Sequences were obtained from PBMCs or T cells enriched from blood (not recorded which). The CDR3 sequence: CASSHFSQLLGLAGEAGELFF. The CDR3 region has the DNA TGCGCCAGCAGCCACTTTTCTCAGCTGCTCGGACTAGCGGGAGAGGCCGGGGAGCTGTTTTTT.